This entry lists 9 T cell receptor beta chains sequenced from one sample in a study of T cells after posttransplantation cyclophosphamide. The table came from immunoSEQ multiplex PCR; TCRdb's copy has only in-frame clones and leaves some out. This sample carries approximately 17,000 clones, none of them present only once. A marrow graft followed busulfan-fludarabine conditioning, with cyclophosphamide on days +3 and +4. The sequencing used PBMCs, collected after allogeneic stem cell transplant with posttransplant cyclophosphamide. These receptors originate from a female patient younger than 45 who received an allogeneic stem cell transplant from a related donor, was CMV-positive, and had no GVHD. Some of the T cells might come from the graft donor.

This clone was recorded many times. The gene calls are TRBV5-1 and TRBJ2-2; weak D call: TRBD1 (5 bases). Germline CDR1 reads SGHRS; CDR2 reads YFSETQ. The CDR3 has 13 amino acids. V dropped 4 bases and J dropped 5 bases, with 9 bases sitting between them. The CDR3 loop reads CASSSPGTGELFF. CDR3 DNA: TGCGCCAGCAGCAGCCCAGGGACCGGGGAGCTGTTTTTT. Drawing the rest from reference TRBV5-1 and TRBJ2-2, the complete variable domain is KAGVTQTPRYLIKTRGQQVTLSCSPISGHRSVSWYQQTPGQGLQFLFEYFSETQRNKGNFPGRFSGRQFSNSRSEMNVSTLELGDSALYLCASSSPGTGELFFGEGSRLTVL.

This clone was seen at least ten times. The gene calls are TRBV4-2 and TRBJ2-7, with D tentatively TRBD1 (6 bases). V gave up 2 bases and J gave up 6 bases, with 20 bases separating them. Germline CDR1 and CDR2: LGHNA and YNFKEQ. CDR3 length equals 16 residues. The CDR3: CASSQSPGTKISEQYF. CDR3 bases: TGTGCCAGCAGCCAATCGCCCGGGACAAAAATCAGCGAGCAGTACTTC.

This clone was seen at least ten times. The CDR3 spells CASSLAGGSFYEQYF. CDR3 bases: TGTGCCAGCAGCTTAGCTGGTGGCTCGTTCTACGAGCAGTACTTC. The rearrangement uses TRBV7-2 and TRBJ2-7; the D is unclear. This CDR3 spans 15 amino acids. CDR1 and CDR2 from the germline V gene are SGHTA and FQGNSA. V lost 0 bases to trimming and J lost 3 bases, with 12 bases between them.

This clone was picked up many times. This chain joins TRBV30 and TRBJ2-3; 10 bases fit TRBD2. CDR3 length: 15 amino acids. V shed 2 bases, J shed 5 bases, and the junction held 7 bases outside the gene matches. Germline V lookup: CDR1 GTSNPN, CDR2 SVGIG (reference sequence). CDR3 in amino acids: CAWSLASGGLDTQYF. In DNA form, the CDR3 reads TGTGCCTGGAGTTTGGCTAGCGGGGGCCTAGATACGCAGTATTTT.

This clone was seen ten or more times. CDR3 in amino acids: CASSPRGDTQYF. The CDR3 nucleotides read TGTGCCAGCAGCCCCAGGGGAGATACGCAGTATTTT. The rearrangement uses TRBV13 and TRBJ2-3; tentative D call: TRBD1 (6 bases). With 5 bases removed from V and 5 bases from J, the gap between germline ends came to 8 bases. Germline V gene lookup returns CDR1 PRHDT and CDR2 FYEKMQ (reference sequence). The CDR3 length is 12 residues.

The chain recombines TRBV9 with TRBJ2-1; D not certain. From germline, CDR1 is SGDLS and CDR2 YYNGEE. The CDR3 runs to 15 residues. V was cut by 0 bases and J by 6 bases, with 13 bases left in between. The CDR3 coding sequence is TGTGCCAGCAGCGTAGCGGTAGCCCCCTGCAATGAGCAGTTCTTC. Its protein is CASSVAVAPCNEQFF.

This clone was seen ten or more times. The chain combines TRBV28 with TRBJ1-4; D is uncertain. V was trimmed by 4 bases and J by 10 bases, leaving 13 bases between them. Germline V CDR1 and CDR2: MDHEN, SYDVKM. The CDR3 totals 13 residues. CDR3 residues: CASSWLQDSKLFF. The CDR3 nucleotides read TGTGCCAGCAGTTGGTTACAAGACTCAAAACTGTTTTTT.

This clone was recorded many times. The rearrangement links TRBV28 to TRBJ2-7, with no clear D. The V gene's germline CDR1 is MDHEN and CDR2 SYDVKM. Between the trimmed V and J ends, which lost 2 bases and 4 bases, there was a span of 12 bases. The CDR3 runs to 14 residues. The CDR3, as DNA: TGTGCCAGCAGTTTAGCGACAAATCTTTACGAGCAGTACTTC. It translates to CASSLATNLYEQYF.

The sample holds many counts of this clone. The V call is TRBV7-3, the J call TRBJ2-1, with 13 nucleotides matching TRBD2. Germline V lookup: CDR1 SGHTA, CDR2 FQGTGA. The CDR3 length is 17 residues. The ends lost 4 bases at V and 0 bases at J; junction bases unmatched: 3. CDR3 in amino acids: CASSSGTSGTSYNEQFF. The CDR3 DNA is TGTGCCAGCAGCTCCGGGACTAGCGGGACCTCCTACAATGAGCAGTTCTTC.